Listed here are 26 T cell receptor beta chains from one sample, sequenced in a study of blood T cell repertoires in COVID-19. TCRdb's copy holds only in-frame clones and misses some; the assay was immunoSEQ multiplex PCR. The sample comprises hundreds of thousands of clones, almost 85% of which are singletons, and around 1.8% rests with the top ten. Source material: peripheral blood. The receptor set was obtained from a woman at least 80 years old with acute or convalescent COVID-19.

The gene calls are TRBV2 and TRBJ2-5; 11 nucleotides align to TRBD2. The CDR3 covers 15 residues. Per germline, CDR1 SNHLY and CDR2 FYNNEI. Trimming removed 6 bases from V and 1 base from J; junction bases left unmatched: 4. DNA of the CDR3: TGTGCCAGCAGGACTAGCGGGGCCAGCCAAGAGACCCAGTACTTC. Translating it yields CASRTSGASQETQYF.

This sequence joins TRBV30 and TRBJ1-5; possible D gene TRBD1, 6 bases. Trimming shortened V by 2 bases and J by 6 bases, and 8 bases separated the two germline ends. The CDR3 spans 12 residues. Per the germline V gene, CDR1 is GTSNPN and CDR2 is SVGIG (reference sequence). The CDR3 region has the DNA TGTGCCTGGAGTTCAGGGGCTCAGCCCCAGCATTTT. Translating it yields CAWSSGAQPQHF.

V gene TRBV7-2 combines with J gene TRBJ1-2; no definite D call. Trimming stripped 4 bases from V and 2 bases from J, with 11 bases between. Per germline, CDR1 SGHTA and CDR2 FQGNSA. CDR3 length equals 14 residues. The CDR3 nucleotides read TGTGCCAGCAGCTCCGGACTGAGGAACTATGGCTACACCTTC. Amino acid sequence: CASSSGLRNYGYTF.

The chain combines TRBV7-9 with TRBJ2-5; 10 bases line up with TRBD1. The CDR3 spans 15 residues. CDR1 and CDR2 (germline): SEHNR, FQNEAQ (reference sequence). J gave up 3 bases and V 2 bases, and 3 bases lay outside the gene matches. CDR3 coding DNA: TGTGCCAGCAGCTTATATGGGACAGGGGAAGAGACCCAGTACTTC. Protein sequence: CASSLYGTGEETQYF.

The V and J genes are TRBV20-1 and TRBJ2-7; the match to TRBD1 covers 10 bases. The germline V gene has CDR1 DFQATT and CDR2 SNEGSKA (reference sequence). This CDR3 region has 13 residues. This CDR3 is CSASGTGAYEQYF. The CDR3 DNA is TGCAGCGCAAGTGGGACAGGGGCCTACGAGCAGTACTTC.

The chain is built from TRBV5-5 and TRBJ1-6; D gene ambiguous. The CDR3 is made up of 16 amino acids. Germline V lookup: CDR1 SGHKS, CDR2 YYEKEE (reference sequence). V was trimmed by 5 bases and J by 5 bases, leaving 17 bases between them. CDR3 nucleotides: TGTGCCAGCAGGCAGCCCCCCGGGTATGATAATTCACCCCTCCACTTT. Residues: CASRQPPGYDNSPLHF.

The V gene is TRBV5-1, the J gene TRBJ2-7, with D maybe TRBD2 (6 bases). Germline CDR1 is SGHRS and CDR2 is YFSETQ. Trimming stripped 1 base from V and 0 bases from J, with 14 bases between. The CDR3 contains 16 residues. The CDR3 reads CASSLSFGGPSYEQYF. The CDR3 DNA follows: TGCGCCAGCAGCTTGTCTTTCGGGGGACCCTCCTACGAGCAGTACTTC.

The J gene is TRBJ2-1, the V gene TRBV5-6, with no clear D. V lost 0 bases to trimming and J lost 8 bases, with 18 bases between them. The CDR3 consists of 16 residues. Germline CDR1 and CDR2: SGHDT and YYEEEE. CDR3 nucleotide sequence: TGTGCCAGCAGCTTGGTTGGTGACCAACCAGGCGATGAGCAGTTCTTC. It encodes CASSLVGDQPGDEQFF.

The rearrangement uses TRBV30 and TRBJ1-2; D possibly corresponds to TRBD1 (5 bases). This CDR3 contains 13 residues. Per germline, CDR1 GTSNPN and CDR2 SVGIG (reference sequence). Between the trimmed V and J ends, which lost 0 bases and 7 bases, there was a span of 12 bases. Written as DNA, the CDR3 is TGTGCCTGGAGTGTCTCGGGGGGTGGTGGCTACACCTTC. Its protein is CAWSVSGGGGYTF.

The V and J genes are TRBV11-1 and TRBJ1-3; 7 nucleotides line up with TRBD1. Losses at the gene ends were 4 bases for V and 0 bases for J; bases not matched to a gene: 3. The CDR3 is made up of 15 amino acids. Germline CDR1 reads SGHAT; CDR2 reads FQDESV (reference sequence). The chain's CDR3 is CASSSGQLSGNTIYF. DNA of the CDR3: TGTGCCAGCAGCTCGGGACAGCTCTCTGGAAACACCATATATTTT.

This rearrangement joins TRBV27 to TRBJ2-7; TRBD2 matches at 13 bases. Germline lookup yields CDR1 MNHEY and CDR2 SMNVEV (reference sequence). This CDR3 has 17 residues. The junction had 10 bases not matched to a gene; V was cut back by 5 bases and J by 3 bases. The CDR3 bases are TGTGCCAGCAGTAAGACCTCCCGGACTAGCGGGAGCTACGAGCAGTACTTC. Amino acid sequence: CASSKTSRTSGSYEQYF.

The chain recombines TRBV5-5 with TRBJ1-5, with D maybe TRBD1 (6 bases). V was trimmed by 2 bases and J by 1 base, leaving 16 bases between them. This CDR3 comprises 17 residues. The germline CDR1 and CDR2 sequences are SGHKS and YYEKEE (reference sequence). The CDR3 here is CASSLYRDPGSNQPQHF. CDR3 in DNA: TGTGCCAGCAGCTTATACAGGGACCCGGGGAGCAATCAGCCCCAGCATTTT. Variable domain in full (rest from reference TRBV5-5 and TRBJ1-5): DAGVTQSPTHLIKTRGQQVTLRCSPISGHKSVSWYQQVLGQGPQFIFQYYEKEERGRGNFPDRFSARQFPNYSSELNVNALLLGDSALYLCASSLYRDPGSNQPQHFGDGTRLSIL.

The chain couples TRBV28 to TRBJ1-2, with TRBD1 identical over 7 bases. Unmatched junction bases numbered 12, after V lost 1 base and J lost 4 bases. CDR1 is MDHEN, CDR2 SYDVKM, per germline. The CDR3 loop spans 17 amino acids. This CDR3 is CASSLLAVRQGVYGYTF. The CDR3 nucleotides are TGTGCCAGCAGTTTATTGGCTGTACGACAGGGAGTCTATGGCTACACCTTC.

The genes are TRBV6-2 or TRBV6-3 and TRBJ1-4, with D possibly being TRBD1 (5 bases). Germline V gene data show CDR1 as MNHEY and CDR2 as SVGEGT. The CDR3 consists of 14 residues. Between the trimmed V and J ends, which lost 2 bases and 10 bases, there was a span of 14 bases. CDR3 DNA sequence: TGTGCCAGCAGTTACCGGGACTCAGACGCAAAACTGTTTTTT. Translation: CASSYRDSDAKLFF.

CDR3 DNA: TGCGCCAGCAGCCAAAGGGGACAGTTCTCTAACACCGGGGAGCTGTTTTTT. Its protein is CASSQRGQFSNTGELFF. The chain couples TRBV4-1 to TRBJ2-2; TRBD1 agrees at 7 bases. V trimming: 2 bases; J trimming: 2 bases; junction bases outside the gene matches: 8. The CDR3 totals 17 residues. Germline values: CDR1 MGHRA, CDR2 YSYEKL.

The J gene is TRBJ1-2, the V gene TRBV11-1, with 11 bases matching TRBD1. The CDR3 contains 15 residues. Germline trimming cut 5 bases from V and 1 base from J; bases unmatched to any gene: 3. The germline gives CDR1 SGHAT, CDR2 FQDESV (reference sequence). CDR3 residues: CASSQGTGGNYGYTF. DNA for the CDR3: TGTGCCAGCAGCCAAGGGACAGGGGGTAACTATGGCTACACCTTC.

The rearrangement joins TRBV6-5 to TRBJ2-7, with TRBD2 matching 14 bases. The germline CDR1 and CDR2 sequences are MNHEY and SVGAGI. The CDR3 is 14 residues long. The ends lost 9 bases at V and 6 bases at J; junction bases unmatched: 7. The CDR3 DNA sequence: TGTGCCAGGGTCCGGACTAGCGGGGGGTCCGAGCAGTACTTC. This sequence encodes CARVRTSGGSEQYF.

A remark on this clone: Other DNA sequences from this sample encode an identical CDR3 as well. This chain joins TRBV2 and TRBJ1-3, with D maybe TRBD1 (6 bases). This CDR3 has 15 amino acids. Germline CDR1 is SNHLY and CDR2 is FYNNEI. V was trimmed by 0 bases and J by 6 bases, leaving 12 bases between them. CDR3 sequence reads: CASSEARGGENTIYF. CDR3 DNA: TGTGCCAGCAGTGAAGCAAGGGGGGGAGAAAACACCATATATTTT.

CDR3 DNA: TGTGCCAGCAGCTTGGGCAGGGCTCATAATTCACCCCTCCACTTT. It encodes CASSLGRAHNSPLHF. The chain links TRBV7-9 to TRBJ1-6; D may be TRBD1 (5 bases). Trimming stripped 3 bases from V and 5 bases from J, with 11 bases between. CDR3 size: 15 residues. Germline V lookup: CDR1 SEHNR, CDR2 FQNEAQ (reference sequence).

Points on this clone: Germline is not matched at one junction end, which may reflect a read error. The CDR3 region has the DNA TGTGCTAGCAGCTTGAGCGTCGCAGATACGCAGTATTTT. Amino acids: CASSLSVADTQYF. This chain connects TRBV7-7 to TRBJ2-3; no definite D call. The CDR3 has 13 amino acids. The V gene's germline CDR1 is SSHAT and CDR2 FNYEAQ (reference sequence).

To note about this clone: This sample includes further DNA sequences coding for the same CDR3. V is TRBV6-5 and J is TRBJ1-6; 8 bases line up with TRBD1. The CDR3 extends over 15 amino acids. CDR1 and CDR2 from the germline V gene are MNHEY and SVGAGI. J gave up 10 bases and V 0 bases, and 5 bases lay outside the gene matches. The CDR3 region has the DNA TGTGCCAGCAGTTACTCAACAGGGGGTCTGTCACCCCTCCACTTT. Its translation is CASSYSTGGLSPLHF.

The chain has TRBV28 and TRBJ2-3; 9 positions match TRBD2. This CDR3 is built from 17 residues. The V gene's germline CDR1 is MDHEN and CDR2 SYDVKM. V trimming: 2 bases; J trimming: 2 bases; junction bases outside the gene matches: 8. As DNA, the CDR3 is TGTGCCAGCAGTTTACAGTTAGCGGGAGTACTCACAGATACGCAGTATTTT. The encoded protein is CASSLQLAGVLTDTQYF.

This chain connects TRBV19 to TRBJ1-2; D is ambiguous. V was clipped by 3 bases and J by 8 bases, with 13 bases between them. CDR3 length: 13 residues. Germline V CDR1 and CDR2: LNHDA, SQIVND (reference sequence). The CDR3 coding sequence is TGTGCCAGTAGTATGCTTGAGATGAGGGGCTACACCTTC. This encodes CASSMLEMRGYTF.

V gene TRBV2 combines with J gene TRBJ2-5, with D maybe TRBD2 (5 bases). The CDR3 runs to 13 residues. V dropped 2 bases and J dropped 7 bases, with 11 bases sitting between them. Germline loops: CDR1 SNHLY, CDR2 FYNNEI. DNA of the CDR3: TGTGCCAGCAGTGAACAGGAAGAGGGGACCCAGTACTTC. Protein: CASSEQEEGTQYF. The full variable domain, rest sourced from reference TRBV2 and TRBJ2-5, is EPEVTQTPSHQVTQMGQEVILRCVPISNHLYFYWYRQILGQKVEFLVSFYNNEISEKSEIFDDQFSVERPDGSNFTLKIRSTKLEDSAMYFCASSEQEEGTQYFGPGTRLLVL.

The rearrangement uses TRBV2 and TRBJ1-1; maybe TRBD1 (6 bases). V gave up 10 bases and J gave up 4 bases, with 19 bases separating them. This CDR3 region has 14 residues. Germline V gene lookup returns CDR1 SNHLY and CDR2 FYNNEI. The chain's CDR3 is CATSAGGEGTEAFF. The CDR3 DNA sequence: TGTGCCACCTCAGCGGGGGGCGAGGGCACTGAAGCTTTCTTT.

Written as DNA, the CDR3 is TGTGCCAGCAGTGGGACAGGGGGACGTAGCGGAGGCGGCGATGAGCAGTTCTTC. It is translated as CASSGTGGRSGGGDEQFF. V and J are TRBV6-1 and TRBJ2-1, with 10 bases aligning to TRBD1. This CDR3 comprises 18 residues. Trimming at V came to 4 bases and at J to 8 bases, leaving 17 bases not matched to a gene. Per germline, CDR1 MNHNS and CDR2 SASEGT.